These T cell receptor beta chains were read from a single sample in a study of blood T cell repertoires in COVID-19. Measured with immunoSEQ multiplex PCR; TCRdb has only the in-frame clones, and not every one. The sample includes about 200,000 clones, roughly 82% of them seen just once. The sequenced sample consisted of peripheral blood. The source is a human donor in a cohort sampled during active COVID-19. Both conserved end residues are part of each CDR3. A D gene is named only where the DNA matches it firmly. Clone size appears in some rows only: once, few, many, or a class for an expanded clone.

v_call: TRBV7-8
clone_size: few
d_call: -
j_call: TRBJ1-4
cdr3_aa: CASSLAQGRGTNEKLFF
cdr3_nt: TGTGCCAGCAGCTTAGCGCAGGGCAGGGGCACTAATGAAAAACTGTTTTTT

v_call: TRBV3-1/TRBV3-2
clone_size: -
d_call: -
j_call: TRBJ2-7
cdr3_aa: CASSQWQTYEQYF
cdr3_nt: TGTGCCAGCAGCCAATGGCAGACCTACGAGCAGTACTTC

v_call: TRBV6-6
clone_size: -
d_call: -
j_call: TRBJ2-7
cdr3_aa: CASSYSPDSYEQYF
cdr3_nt: TGTGCCAGCAGTTACTCCCCCGACAGCTACGAGCAGTACTTC

v_call: TRBV20-1
clone_size: -
d_call: -
j_call: TRBJ1-4
cdr3_aa: CSASEQGFRKLFF
cdr3_nt: TGCAGTGCTAGTGAGCAGGGTTTTAGAAAACTGTTTTTT

v_call: TRBV27
clone_size: -
d_call: -
j_call: TRBJ2-4
cdr3_aa: CASSLRAVEAKNIQYF
cdr3_nt: TGTGCCAGCAGTTTGCGGGCCGTGGAGGCCAAAAACATTCAGTACTTC

v_call: TRBV12-3/TRBV12-4
clone_size: many
d_call: TRBD1
j_call: TRBJ1-1
cdr3_aa: CASSTGQGGEAFF
cdr3_nt: TGTGCCAGCAGCACCGGACAGGGTGGTGAAGCTTTCTTT

v_call: TRBV28
clone_size: few
d_call: -
j_call: TRBJ2-6
cdr3_aa: CASSFATWGQDSGANVLTF
cdr3_nt: TGTGCCAGCAGTTTTGCTACGTGGGGGCAAGACTCTGGGGCCAACGTCCTGACTTTC

v_call: TRBV25-1
clone_size: -
d_call: -
j_call: TRBJ2-3
cdr3_aa: CASQQQGTDTQYF
cdr3_nt: TGTGCCAGCCAGCAGCAGGGGACAGATACGCAGTATTTT

v_call: TRBV27
clone_size: -
d_call: -
j_call: TRBJ2-7
cdr3_aa: CASSLSPAYEQYF
cdr3_nt: TGTGCCAGCAGTTTATCTCCCGCCTACGAGCAGTACTTC

v_call: TRBV30
clone_size: -
d_call: -
j_call: TRBJ1-2
cdr3_aa: CACLSVNNYGYTF
cdr3_nt: TGTGCCTGCCTTTCAGTCAATAACTATGGCTACACCTTC

v_call: TRBV5-5
clone_size: many
d_call: -
j_call: TRBJ1-1
cdr3_aa: CASSLSASMNTEAFF
cdr3_nt: TGTGCCAGCAGCTTGAGCGCGAGCATGAACACTGAAGCTTTCTTT

v_call: TRBV11-2
clone_size: -
d_call: -
j_call: TRBJ2-7
cdr3_aa: CASSSDRVYEQYF
cdr3_nt: TGTGCCAGCAGCTCGGACAGAGTCTACGAGCAGTACTTC

v_call: TRBV14
clone_size: -
d_call: TRBD1
j_call: TRBJ1-3
cdr3_aa: CASSRAGTGAGNTIYF
cdr3_nt: TGTGCCAGCAGCCGCGCCGGGACAGGGGCCGGAAACACCATATATTTT

v_call: TRBV28
clone_size: -
d_call: TRBD2
j_call: TRBJ2-2
cdr3_aa: CASSSPGAGATGELFF
cdr3_nt: TGTGCCAGCAGTTCTCCTGGAGCGGGGGCCACCGGGGAGCTGTTTTTT

v_call: TRBV7-9
clone_size: once
d_call: -
j_call: TRBJ2-2
cdr3_aa: CASSTPSAGELFF
cdr3_nt: TGTGCCAGCAGCACTCCCAGCGCCGGGGAGCTGTTTTTT

v_call: TRBV5-1
clone_size: few
d_call: -
j_call: TRBJ2-7
cdr3_aa: CASSLALAGEQYF
cdr3_nt: TGCGCCAGCAGCTTGGCCTTGGCTGGCGAGCAGTACTTC

v_call: TRBV7-9
clone_size: -
d_call: TRBD1
j_call: TRBJ1-4
cdr3_aa: CASSTYRGPNEKLFF
cdr3_nt: TGTGCCAGCAGCACCTACAGGGGGCCGAACGAAAAACTGTTTTTT

v_call: TRBV5-5
clone_size: -
d_call: TRBD2
j_call: TRBJ2-1
cdr3_aa: CASSWLLAGDNEQFF
cdr3_nt: TGTGCCAGCAGCTGGTTACTAGCGGGAGACAATGAGCAGTTCTTC

v_call: TRBV1
clone_size: -
d_call: -
j_call: TRBJ1-3
cdr3_aa: CTSSPNGGFSSGNTIYF
cdr3_nt: TGCACCAGCAGCCCCAACGGAGGTTTTAGCTCTGGAAACACCATATATTTT

v_call: TRBV28
clone_size: once
d_call: TRBD1
j_call: TRBJ2-7
cdr3_aa: CASSPGGHSSYEQYF
cdr3_nt: TGTGCCAGCAGCCCAGGGGGCCACAGCTCCTACGAGCAGTACTTC

v_call: TRBV30
clone_size: -
d_call: -
j_call: TRBJ1-5
cdr3_aa: CAWSSGLNQPQHF
cdr3_nt: TGTGCCTGGAGCTCAGGATTGAATCAGCCCCAGCATTTT

v_call: TRBV5-4
clone_size: -
d_call: TRBD1
j_call: TRBJ2-7
cdr3_aa: CASSLEQGAYEQYF
cdr3_nt: TGTGCCAGCAGCTTGGAACAGGGGGCCTACGAGCAGTACTTC

v_call: TRBV5-1
clone_size: -
d_call: -
j_call: TRBJ2-7
cdr3_aa: CASSFGGRESEQYF
cdr3_nt: TGCGCCAGCAGCTTCGGGGGAAGAGAGAGCGAGCAGTACTTC

v_call: TRBV2
clone_size: -
d_call: TRBD1
j_call: TRBJ1-2
cdr3_aa: CASSPDRGGYTF
cdr3_nt: TGTGCCAGCAGTCCGGACAGGGGTGGCTACACCTTC

v_call: TRBV19
clone_size: -
d_call: TRBD2
j_call: TRBJ2-7
cdr3_aa: CASSTRGSGSSYEQYF
cdr3_nt: TGTGCCAGTAGTACTAGGGGTAGCGGGAGTTCCTACGAGCAGTACTTC

v_call: TRBV19
clone_size: -
d_call: -
j_call: TRBJ1-5
cdr3_aa: CASSLQGQQPQHF
cdr3_nt: TGTGCCAGTAGTCTTCAGGGGCAACAGCCCCAGCATTTT

v_call: TRBV6-4
clone_size: few
d_call: -
j_call: TRBJ2-2
cdr3_aa: CASSEAENTGELFF
cdr3_nt: TGTGCCAGCAGTGAAGCGGAGAACACCGGGGAGCTGTTTTTT

v_call: TRBV28
clone_size: -
d_call: -
j_call: TRBJ1-4
cdr3_aa: CASSLGTSTNEKLFF
cdr3_nt: TGTGCCAGCAGCCTAGGGACTTCAACTAATGAAAAACTGTTTTTT

v_call: TRBV7-2
clone_size: -
d_call: TRBD2
j_call: TRBJ2-5
cdr3_aa: CASSVPGLAGGTQYF
cdr3_nt: TGTGCCAGCAGCGTACCGGGACTAGCGGGAGGGACCCAGTACTTC

v_call: TRBV14
clone_size: -
d_call: -
j_call: TRBJ1-1
cdr3_aa: CASSQDVLAGSAHTEAFF
cdr3_nt: TGTGCCAGCAGCCAAGATGTCTTGGCGGGGTCGGCCCACACTGAAGCTTTCTTT

v_call: TRBV2
clone_size: once
d_call: TRBD2
j_call: TRBJ2-7
cdr3_aa: CASSEATTSGATYEQYF
cdr3_nt: TGTGCCAGCAGTGAAGCCACCACTAGCGGAGCTACCTACGAGCAGTACTTC

v_call: TRBV2
clone_size: once
d_call: -
j_call: TRBJ1-2
cdr3_aa: CASFAVTHYGYTF
cdr3_nt: TGTGCCAGCTTCGCGGTCACACACTATGGCTACACCTTC